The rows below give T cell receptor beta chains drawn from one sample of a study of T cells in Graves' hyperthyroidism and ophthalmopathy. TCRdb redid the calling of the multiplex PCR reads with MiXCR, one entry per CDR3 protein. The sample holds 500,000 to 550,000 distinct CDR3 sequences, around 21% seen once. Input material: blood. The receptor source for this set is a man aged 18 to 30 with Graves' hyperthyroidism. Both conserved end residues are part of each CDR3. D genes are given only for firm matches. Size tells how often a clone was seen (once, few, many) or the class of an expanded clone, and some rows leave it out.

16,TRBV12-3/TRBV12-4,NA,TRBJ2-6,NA,TGTGCCAGCAGTTTTTGGACCGCCTCTGGGGCCAACGTCCTGACTTTC,CASSFWTASGANVLTF
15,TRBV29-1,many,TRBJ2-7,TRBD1,TGCAGCGTGTCAAGGCGGACAGGGATGTCCTACGAGCAGTACTTC,CSVSRRTGMSYEQYF
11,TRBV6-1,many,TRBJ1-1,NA,TGTGCGACGGAAGGGCTTGGTGAAGCTTTCTTT,CATEGLGEAFF
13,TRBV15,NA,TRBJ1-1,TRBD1,TGTGCCACCACAGGGGGGACGAACACTGAAGCTTTCTTT,CATTGGTNTEAFF
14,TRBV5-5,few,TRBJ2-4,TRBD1,TGTGCCAGCAGCTTGACAGGGGGCCGAAACATTCAGTACTTC,CASSLTGGRNIQYF
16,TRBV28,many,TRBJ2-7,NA,TGTGCCAGCAGCTGGGGCTCCAATACCCTCTCCTACGAGCAGTACTTC,CASSWGSNTLSYEQYF
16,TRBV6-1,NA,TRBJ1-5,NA,TGTGCCAGTAACCTTCAGGCTGCCTATAGCAATCAGCCCCAGCATTTT,CASNLQAAYSNQPQHF
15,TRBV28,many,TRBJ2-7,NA,TGTGCCAGCAGCCCTAGGGTCGGTTTTTACTACGAGCAGTACTTC,CASSPRVGFYYEQYF
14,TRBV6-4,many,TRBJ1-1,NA,TGTGCCAGCAAACTCGGCCCGGCGGGGACTGAAGCTTTCTTT,CASKLGPAGTEAFF
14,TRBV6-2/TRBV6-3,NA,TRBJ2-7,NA,TGTGCCAGCAGTTATTCAGTCCGGGCATACGAGCAGTACTTC,CASSYSVRAYEQYF
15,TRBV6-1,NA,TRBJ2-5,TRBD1,TGTGCCAGCAGCCCCTGGACAGGGCGTCAAGAGACCCAGTACTTC,CASSPWTGRQETQYF
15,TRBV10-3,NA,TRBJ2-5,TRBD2,TGTGCCATCAGTCCCGGGCTGCGGGGGGGAGAGACCCAGTACTTC,CAISPGLRGGETQYF
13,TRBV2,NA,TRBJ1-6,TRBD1,TGTGCCGGAATTGGGACAGGGAATTCACCCCTCCACTTT,CAGIGTGNSPLHF
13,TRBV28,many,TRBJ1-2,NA,TGTGCCAGCAGCCCTCCCCCAGGGAATGGCTACACCTTC,CASSPPPGNGYTF
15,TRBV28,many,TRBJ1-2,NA,TGTGCAGCCTCGGCAGGATGGCCTACTAACTATGGCTACACCTTC,CAASAGWPTNYGYTF
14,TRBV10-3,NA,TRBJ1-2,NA,TGTGCCATCAGTGAGTACACTGACAGTTATGGCTACACCTTC,CAISEYTDSYGYTF
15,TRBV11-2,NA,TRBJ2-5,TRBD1,TGTGCCAGCAGCTTTACACCAGGGGGCATGGAGACCCAGTACTTC,CASSFTPGGMETQYF
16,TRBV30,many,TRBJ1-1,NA,TGTGCCTGGAGTGTACTATCTTTCCAGGCTCGCACTGAAGCTTTCTTT,CAWSVLSFQARTEAFF
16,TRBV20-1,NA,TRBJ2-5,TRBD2,TGCAGTGCTAGAGAGCGGGGGGCGCCCCTCCAAGAGACCCAGTACTTC,CSARERGAPLQETQYF
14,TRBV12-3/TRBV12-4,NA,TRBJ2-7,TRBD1,TGTGCCAGCAAACGGGGACAGGGAGTTGAGGAGCAGTACTTC,CASKRGQGVEEQYF
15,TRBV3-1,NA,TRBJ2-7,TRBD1,TGTGCCAGCAGCCAAGTAGGGACAGGGGGACGCGAGCAGTACTTC,CASSQVGTGGREQYF
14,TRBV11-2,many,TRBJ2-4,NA,TGTGCCAGCAGCGTAGGGCGGGGGCTGGTCATTCAGTACTTC,CASSVGRGLVIQYF
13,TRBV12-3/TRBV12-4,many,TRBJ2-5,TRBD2,TGTGCCAGCAGTTTAGCGTCTAGCGGGACCCAGTACTTC,CASSLASSGTQYF
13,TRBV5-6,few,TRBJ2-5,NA,TGTGCCAGCAACAAGCGAAACCAAGAGACCCAGTACTTC,CASNKRNQETQYF
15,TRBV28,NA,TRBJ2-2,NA,TGTGCCAGCAGTTTACTGGGGGGGCCAACCGGGGAGCTGTTTTTT,CASSLLGGPTGELFF
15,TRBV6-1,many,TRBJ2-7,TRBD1,TGTGCCAGCAACGAGGGTTGGACAGGATCCTACGAGCAGTACTTC,CASNEGWTGSYEQYF
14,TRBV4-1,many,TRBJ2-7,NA,TGCGCCAGCAGCCATCAGGGGAGGGTCGACGAGCAGTACTTC,CASSHQGRVDEQYF
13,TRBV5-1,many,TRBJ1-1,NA,TGCGCCAGCAGCTTGGCCGGACAGACTGAAGCTTTCTTT,CASSLAGQTEAFF
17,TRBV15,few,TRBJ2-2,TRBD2,TGTGCCACCAGCAGAGGGACTAGCGGGAGCGGCACCGGGGAGCTGTTTTTT,CATSRGTSGSGTGELFF
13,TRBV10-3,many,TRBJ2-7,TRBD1,TGTGCCATCAGTGAAAACAGGGGTAACGAGCAGTACTTC,CAISENRGNEQYF
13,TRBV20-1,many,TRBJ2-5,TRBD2,TGCAGTGCCCCCCCTAGCGGAGGAGAGACCCAGTACTTC,CSAPPSGGETQYF
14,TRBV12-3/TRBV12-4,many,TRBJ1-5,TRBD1,TGTGCCAGCACCTTAGGGACAGGGCATCAGCCCCAGCATTTT,CASTLGTGHQPQHF
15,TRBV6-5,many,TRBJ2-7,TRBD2,TGTGCCAGCAGTTACTCGAGGTCACTAGCGTACGAGCAGTACTTC,CASSYSRSLAYEQYF
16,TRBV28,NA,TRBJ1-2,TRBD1,TGTGCCAGCAGTTTACCGTGGACAGGGTCCAACTATGGCTACACCTTC,CASSLPWTGSNYGYTF
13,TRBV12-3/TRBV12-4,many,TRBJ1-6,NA,TGTGCCAGCAGTTTAAATAATAATTCACCCCTCCACTTT,CASSLNNNSPLHF
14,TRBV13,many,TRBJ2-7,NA,TGTGCCAGCAGCAAGGCGCGACAGAGCTACGAGCAGTACTTC,CASSKARQSYEQYF
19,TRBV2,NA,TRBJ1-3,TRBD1,TGTGCCAGCAGGCTCCCGTTAGAGATGACAGGGGACTCTGGAAACACCATATATTTT,CASRLPLEMTGDSGNTIYF
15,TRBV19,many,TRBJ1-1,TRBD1,TGTGCCAGTAACCGGGGGACAGGCACGAACACTGAAGCTTTCTTT,CASNRGTGTNTEAFF
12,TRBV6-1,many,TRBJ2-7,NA,TGTGCCAGCAGTGAAGTAGGTGTCGGGCAGGACTTC,CASSEVGVGQDF
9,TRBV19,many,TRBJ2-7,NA,TGTGCCAGTAGGGGCGAGCAGTACTTC,CASRGEQYF
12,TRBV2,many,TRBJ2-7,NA,TGTGCCAGCCATGTCGGGGTAGGGGAGCAGTACTTC,CASHVGVGEQYF
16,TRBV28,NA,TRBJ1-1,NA,TGTGCCAGCAGTTTAGGGCAGGAGATCATGAACACTGAAGCTTTCTTT,CASSLGQEIMNTEAFF
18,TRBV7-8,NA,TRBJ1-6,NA,TGTGCCAGCAGCTTAGCGGGGAGAACTGGGACCTATAATTCACCCCTCCACTTT,CASSLAGRTGTYNSPLHF
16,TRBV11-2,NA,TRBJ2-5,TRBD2,TGTGCCAGCAGCTTATTGCTAGCGGGGGGCTCGGAGACCCAGTACTTC,CASSLLLAGGSETQYF
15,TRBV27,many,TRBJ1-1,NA,TGTGCCAGCAGTCCCAGTCCCCAGGGGAACACTGAAGCTTTCTTT,CASSPSPQGNTEAFF
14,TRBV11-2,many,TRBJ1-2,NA,TGTGCCAGCAGCTTATCTCGACTTGACTATGGCTACACCTTC,CASSLSRLDYGYTF